These T cell receptor beta chains were read from a single sample in a study of T cells in Graves' hyperthyroidism and ophthalmopathy. TCRdb re-derived calls from the multiplex PCR reads in MiXCR, one entry per CDR3 protein. The sample includes 350,000 or so distinct CDR3 sequences, over 15% of them seen just once. The specimen was blood. The source of these receptors is a woman in her forties or fifties with Graves' hyperthyroidism. CDR3s include the opening cysteine and the closing phenylalanine or tryptophan. A D gene is named only where the DNA matches it firmly. Some rows mark clone size as missing; the rest say once, few, many or name a class of expanded clone.

V gene,J gene,D gene,clone size,CDR3 DNA,CDR3 protein
TRBV5-1,TRBJ2-2,.,few,TGCGCCAGCAGCTGGAACATGGACCACACCGGGGAGCTGTTTTTT,CASSWNMDHTGELFF
TRBV24-1,TRBJ2-1,TRBD2,.,TGTGCCACCAGTGATCAAGGTAGCGGGAGTCGGGACAATGAGCAGTTCTTC,CATSDQGSGSRDNEQFF
TRBV9,TRBJ2-1,.,.,TGTGCCAGCAGCGTAGGGGGCGCAGGGTTTCCAATTGAGCAGTTCTTC,CASSVGGAGFPIEQFF
TRBV19,TRBJ1-1,.,.,TGTGCCAGTAGTATTAACACACGATCTGAAGCTTTCTTT,CASSINTRSEAFF
TRBV20-1,TRBJ1-5,.,.,TGCAGTGCTAGAGATTCAGGAGACAATCAGCCCCAGCATTTT,CSARDSGDNQPQHF
TRBV2,TRBJ2-7,TRBD1,many,TGTGCCAGCGGACCACAGGGGTACGAGCAGTACTTC,CASGPQGYEQYF
TRBV7-9,TRBJ2-2,TRBD2,.,TGTGCCAGCAGCTCCCCTCCCAGGGCTAGCGGGAACACCGGGGAGCTGTTTTTT,CASSSPPRASGNTGELFF
TRBV30,TRBJ1-1,.,many,TGTGCCTGGAGTCTCCTGATGAACACTGAAGCTTTCTTT,CAWSLLMNTEAFF
TRBV6-1,TRBJ1-4,.,few,TGTGCCAGCAGCTCAGGGTTAACTAATGAAAAACTGTTTTTT,CASSSGLTNEKLFF
TRBV6-1,TRBJ2-1,TRBD1,few,TGTGCCAGCAGTAAAGAGGACAGGGCCGGCGAGCAGTTCTTC,CASSKEDRAGEQFF
TRBV6-1,TRBJ2-1,.,.,TGTGCCAGTGGATTCAATTCCTACAATGAGCAGTTCTTC,CASGFNSYNEQFF
TRBV19,TRBJ2-2,TRBD2,.,TGTGCCAGTAGGGGTAGGACTAGCGGGTTTATTACGAACACCGGGGAGCTGTTTTTT,CASRGRTSGFITNTGELFF
TRBV6-1,TRBJ1-5,.,few,TGTGCCAGCAGCAAGTACCAGGGAAATAGCAATCAGCCCCAGCATTTT,CASSKYQGNSNQPQHF
TRBV20-1,TRBJ1-1,.,many,TGCAGTGCTAGGGGCCCACGGGAAGCTTTCTTT,CSARGPREAFF
TRBV12-3/TRBV12-4,TRBJ2-3,.,few,TGTGCCAGCACCCCCTCTGTCTGGGGCGTCACAGATACGCAGTATTTT,CASTPSVWGVTDTQYF
TRBV20-1,TRBJ1-5,TRBD1,once,TGCAGTGCTAGCCCGACAGGGCGCTTCAATCAGCCCCAGCATTTT,CSASPTGRFNQPQHF
TRBV7-2,TRBJ2-5,TRBD2,many,TGTGCCAGCAGCCTTAGCGGGAGTGTTGTGGAGACCCAGTACTTC,CASSLSGSVVETQYF